Following are 29 T cell receptor beta chains from one sample sequenced in a study of blood T cell repertoires in COVID-19. Libraries were prepared by immunoSEQ multiplex PCR; TCRdb keeps only in-frame clonotypes and omits some of them. The sample shows 200,000 or so clones, 84% of them seen only once. Material: peripheral blood. The receptor set was obtained from a human donor in a cohort sampled during active COVID-19.

The gene calls are TRBV24-1 and TRBJ1-1; possibly TRBD1 for D (5 bases). The CDR3 sequence is 13 residues long. The germline gives CDR1 KGHDR, CDR2 SFDVKD. Trimming left V 3 bases short and J 11 bases short, with 15 bases between. Here the CDR3 reads CATSDIEARGAFF. The CDR3 DNA is TGTGCCACCAGTGATATCGAGGCTCGGGGGGCTTTCTTT.

As concerns this clone: The sample has other DNA sequences that encode this CDR3 too. DNA for the CDR3: TGTGCCAGCAGCTCCTTCACAGGGGGCACTGAAGCTTTCTTT. Its translation: CASSSFTGGTEAFF. J is TRBJ1-1 and V is TRBV11-2, with 8 bases that match TRBD1. Germline lookup yields CDR1 SGHAT and CDR2 FQNNGV. This CDR3 contains 14 residues. After removal of 4 bases from V and 4 bases from J, the junction contained 5 bases not matched to a gene.

The chain links TRBV15 to TRBJ2-1; D perhaps matches TRBD1 (6 bases). V lost 3 bases, J lost 3 bases, and 12 bases lay in between. The CDR3 extends over 15 amino acids. Germline V lookup: CDR1 LNHNV, CDR2 YYDKDF (reference sequence). The CDR3 DNA sequence: TGTGCCACCAGCAGCAACCCACAGGGCTACAATGAGCAGTTCTTC. Its protein product is CATSSNPQGYNEQFF.

The table lists this clone with many counts. J is TRBJ2-3 and V is TRBV10-1; possible D gene TRBD2, 6 bases. The V end was cut by 2 bases, the J end by 4 bases, with 10 bases between. The germline gives CDR1 WNHNN, CDR2 SYGVQD (reference sequence). The CDR3 consists of 14 residues. DNA for the CDR3: TGCGCCAGCAGTGAGCCTAGCGACTCAGATACGCAGTATTTT. Protein: CASSEPSDSDTQYF.

The CDR3 here is CAWSVLGRGITDTEAFF. The DNA of the CDR3 is TGTGCCTGGAGTGTACTGGGCAGGGGGATTACCGACACTGAAGCTTTCTTT. This chain links TRBV30 with TRBJ1-1; TRBD1 matches at 7 bases. The ends lost 0 bases at V and 3 bases at J; junction bases unmatched: 13. Germline V lookup: CDR1 GTSNPN, CDR2 SVGIG (reference sequence). The CDR3 covers 17 residues.

In DNA form, the CDR3 reads TGTGCCAGCAGTTACTCCTTCGGGAGGGCCAAAAGCGAGCAGTACTTC. It is translated as CASSYSFGRAKSEQYF. The chain links TRBV6-5 to TRBJ2-7; TRBD2 aligns across 8 bases. Germline CDR1 and CDR2: MNHEY and SVGAGI. The ends lost 0 bases at V and 6 bases at J; junction bases unmatched: 10. This CDR3 has 16 amino acids.

The V call is TRBV4-1, the J call TRBJ2-1; 8 bases map to TRBD2. The CDR3 consists of 16 residues. Germline CDR1 and CDR2: MGHRA and YSYEKL. The trim removed 3 bases at V and 2 bases at J, leaving 6 bases unmatched. The CDR3 protein is CASSQAGTRAYNEQFF. The CDR3 nucleotides are TGCGCCAGCAGCCAGGCCGGGACTAGGGCCTACAATGAGCAGTTCTTC.

The J gene is TRBJ2-7, the V gene TRBV11-2, with 7 bases matching TRBD1. In germline, CDR1 is SGHAT, CDR2 FQNNGV. J was trimmed by 2 bases and V by 3 bases; bases with no gene match: 4. The CDR3 spans 14 residues. CDR3 sequence (DNA): TGTGCCAGCAGCTTGACGACAGGGACCTACGAGCAGTACTTC. This sequence encodes CASSLTTGTYEQYF.

V usage is TRBV9 and J usage is TRBJ2-7; D gene uncertain. Per germline, CDR1 SGDLS and CDR2 YYNGEE. The V gene lost 0 bases and the J gene lost 0 bases, with 7 bases spanning the gap. This CDR3 has 14 residues. In DNA, the CDR3 is TGTGCCAGCAGCGTAGCCGCGGCCTCCTACGAGCAGTACTTC. This encodes CASSVAAASYEQYF.

V is TRBV4-1 and J is TRBJ1-5; 8 bases agree with TRBD1. The CDR3 consists of 18 residues. Trimming at V came to 1 base and at J to 1 base, leaving 9 bases not matched to a gene. Germline V gives CDR1 MGHRA, CDR2 YSYEKL. The CDR3 DNA sequence: TGCGCCAGCAGCCAAGGGGCCCCTAGGACAGGGAGCAATCAGCCCCAGCATTTT. This translates into CASSQGAPRTGSNQPQHF.

V gene TRBV11-2 combines with J gene TRBJ2-7; D call uncertain. Germline values: CDR1 SGHAT, CDR2 FQNNGV. Trimming stripped 4 bases from V and 4 bases from J, with 14 bases between. The CDR3 contains 14 residues. CDR3 sequence: CASSSNGRDYEQYF. The CDR3, as DNA: TGTGCCAGCAGCTCCAATGGGCGAGATTACGAGCAGTACTTC.

The chain uses TRBV15 and TRBJ2-1; D perhaps matches TRBD2 (5 bases). CDR3 size: 13 residues. The germline V and J ends were trimmed by 1 base and 11 bases, with 12 bases remaining between them. Germline V CDR1 and CDR2: LNHNV, YYDKDF (reference sequence). In DNA form, the CDR3 reads TGTGCCACCAGCAGAGGCCCCGGGGAAAAGCAGTTCTTC. Translated, it gives CATSRGPGEKQFF. The full variable domain, its missing parts supplied by reference TRBV15 and TRBJ2-1, is DAMVIQNPRYQVTQFGKPVTLSCSQTLNHNVMYWYQQKSSQAPKLLFHYYDKDFNNEADTPDNFQSRRPNTSFCFLDIRSPGLGDTAMYLCATSRGPGEKQFFGPGTRLTVL.

This chain connects TRBV7-9 to TRBJ2-3, with a tentative D call TRBD2 (6 bases). The CDR3 is 16 amino acids. The germline V gene has CDR1 SEHNR and CDR2 FQNEAQ (reference sequence). The germline V and J ends were trimmed by 6 bases and 4 bases, with 20 bases remaining between them. CDR3 coding DNA: TGTGCCAGCAGTTCCTTCTGGGGGGACCTGCCAGATACGCAGTATTTT. Its translation is CASSSFWGDLPDTQYF.

The chain combines TRBV21-1 with TRBJ1-2; the DNA was not used to check the table's D call, TRBD1. TRBV21-1 is shown as a pseudogene. CDR3 length equals 13 residues. CDR3 residues: CASGGRRYYGYTF. In nucleotides, the CDR3 is TGTGCCAGCGGGGGCAGGAGATACTATGGCTACACCTTC.

In this sample, this clone turned up once. The chain joins TRBV19 to TRBJ2-5; D is ambiguous. The V end lost 4 bases, the J end lost 0 bases, and 12 bases lay between the germline ends. Looked up from germline, CDR1 is LNHDA and CDR2 is SQIVND (reference sequence). The CDR3 sequence is 15 residues long. The DNA for the CDR3 is TGTGCCAGTAGTACATCTACGGTCCACCAAGAGACCCAGTACTTC. It codes for CASSTSTVHQETQYF.

V and J are TRBV18 and TRBJ2-1, with a tentative D call TRBD2 (6 bases). There are 14 residues in the CDR3. The germline V and J ends were trimmed by 3 bases and 6 bases, with 12 bases remaining between them. Germline V gene lookup returns CDR1 KGHSH and CDR2 LQKENI. DNA for the CDR3: TGTGCCAGCTCACCTTCGACTAGGATCAATGAGCAGTTCTTC. As protein: CASSPSTRINEQFF.

The CDR3: CASRTVQGGYTF. CDR3 DNA sequence: TGTGCCAGCAGGACGGTCCAGGGTGGCTACACCTTC. The V and J genes are TRBV7-9 and TRBJ1-2; possible D gene TRBD1, 5 bases. Between the trimmed V and J ends, which lost 6 bases and 7 bases, there was a span of 12 bases. The CDR3 length is 12 residues. From germline, CDR1 is SEHNR and CDR2 FQNEAQ (reference sequence).

This clone showed up many times. The V call is TRBV11-2, the J call TRBJ2-7, with D tentatively TRBD2 (5 bases). The V gene lost 5 bases and the J gene lost 0 bases, with 11 bases spanning the gap. The CDR3 is 14 amino acids. Germline V lookup: CDR1 SGHAT, CDR2 FQNNGV. CDR3 DNA: TGTGCCAGCAGCGCAGGACTGAACTCCTACGAGCAGTACTTC. This gives the protein CASSAGLNSYEQYF.

The V call is TRBV27, the J call TRBJ2-6; tentatively, D is TRBD2 (5 bases). Trimming took off 8 bases at V and 0 bases at J, with 8 bases between the two ends. The CDR3 runs to 14 residues. Looked up from germline, CDR1 is MNHEY and CDR2 is SMNVEV (reference sequence). In DNA form, the CDR3 reads TGTGCCAGCGGAGGATTCTCTGGGGCCAACGTCCTGACTTTC. Translating it yields CASGGFSGANVLTF.

V and J are TRBV5-4 and TRBJ1-1, with 10 nucleotides matching TRBD1. The germline CDR1 and CDR2 sequences are SGHNT and YYREEE (reference sequence). With 3 bases clipped from V and 1 base from J, the junction kept 3 bases outside the gene matches. This CDR3 has 15 amino acids. The CDR3 nucleotides read TGTGCCAGCAGCTCGGGACAGGGGTGGAACACTGAAGCTTTCTTT. Translating gives CASSSGQGWNTEAFF.

V gene TRBV5-4 combines with J gene TRBJ2-1; 7 bases line up with TRBD2. Germline V lookup: CDR1 SGHNT, CDR2 YYREEE (reference sequence). V lost 5 bases, J lost 13 bases, and 15 bases stayed unmatched. CDR3 length: 14 residues. The CDR3 loop reads CASSSVNEGGVQFF. The CDR3 DNA reads TGTGCCAGCAGTTCCGTGAACGAGGGAGGGGTTCAGTTCTTC.

This chain links TRBV2 with TRBJ2-1; 9 nucleotides match TRBD1. CDR3 length: 15 amino acids. The junction had 6 bases not matched to a gene; V was cut back by 5 bases and J by 4 bases. The germline gives CDR1 SNHLY, CDR2 FYNNEI. The CDR3 loop reads CASSYTGTGYNEQFF. In nucleotides, the CDR3 is TGTGCCAGCAGTTACACCGGGACAGGGTACAATGAGCAGTTCTTC.

The chain recombines TRBV19 with TRBJ2-2; 9 nucleotides align to TRBD1. The CDR3 runs 15 residues. CDR1 is LNHDA, CDR2 SQIVND, per germline (reference sequence). V lost 3 bases and J lost 3; bases outside the gene matches: 2. The CDR3: CASSMGDRDTGELFF. CDR3 in DNA: TGTGCCAGTAGTATGGGGGACAGGGACACCGGGGAGCTGTTTTTT.

The chain uses TRBV6-5 and TRBJ1-4; tentative D call: TRBD1 (6 bases). Trimming stripped 0 bases from V and 8 bases from J, with 13 bases between. Germline CDR1 is MNHEY and CDR2 is SVGAGI. The CDR3 loop spans 15 amino acids. CDR3 amino acids: CASSYSITGLEKLFF. CDR3 sequence (DNA): TGTGCCAGCAGTTACTCGATCACAGGGCTGGAAAAACTGTTTTTT.

The count of this clone is one. The chain carries TRBV3-1 (or the pseudogene TRBV3-2) and TRBJ2-2; 12 bases are a match to TRBD2. The CDR3 loop spans 17 amino acids. V shed 2 bases, J shed 4 bases, and the junction held 5 bases outside the gene matches. The germline gives CDR1 LGHDT, CDR2 YNNKEL (reference sequence). This chain's CDR3 is CASSQRTSGMSTGELFF. CDR3 bases: TGTGCCAGCAGCCAACGGACTAGCGGGATGAGCACCGGGGAGCTGTTTTTT.

The J gene is TRBJ1-4, the V gene TRBV5-1; the D gene is possibly TRBD1 (6 bases). Germline V gene lookup returns CDR1 SGHRS and CDR2 YFSETQ. This CDR3 is 16 amino acids long. With 0 bases removed from V and 5 bases from J, the gap between germline ends came to 14 bases. CDR3 coding DNA: TGCGCCAGCAGCTTGGTTCCGGGACAAGGAAATGAAAAACTGTTTTTT. This gives the protein CASSLVPGQGNEKLFF.

The genes are TRBV4-1 and TRBJ1-4; 7 nucleotides align to TRBD1. V shed 2 bases, J shed 3 bases, and the junction held 15 bases outside the gene matches. The CDR3 has 19 residues. CDR1 is MGHRA and CDR2 is YSYEKL in the germline V gene. The CDR3 loop is CASSQYKGPRDSANEKLFF. In DNA, the CDR3 is TGCGCCAGCAGCCAATATAAAGGGCCCCGGGACAGCGCTAATGAAAAACTGTTTTTT.

This chain links TRBV7-9 with TRBJ2-1; D uncertain. CDR1 and CDR2 (germline): SEHNR, FQNEAQ (reference sequence). V shed 5 bases and J shed 9 bases, with 17 bases lying between them. This CDR3 contains 14 residues. The CDR3 region has the DNA TGTGCCAGCAGCCACCCCGGTGATGTCGGTGAGCAGTTCTTC. This codes for CASSHPGDVGEQFF.

The CDR3 DNA is TGTGCCAGCAGCACTCCGGGACAGGGGGCGAAAAACATTCAGTACTTC. The encoded protein is CASSTPGQGAKNIQYF. The chain has TRBV28 and TRBJ2-4, with 12 positions matching TRBD1. Germline V gives CDR1 MDHEN, CDR2 SYDVKM. V dropped 6 bases and J dropped 4; count of bases not matched to a gene: 7. This CDR3 region has 16 residues.